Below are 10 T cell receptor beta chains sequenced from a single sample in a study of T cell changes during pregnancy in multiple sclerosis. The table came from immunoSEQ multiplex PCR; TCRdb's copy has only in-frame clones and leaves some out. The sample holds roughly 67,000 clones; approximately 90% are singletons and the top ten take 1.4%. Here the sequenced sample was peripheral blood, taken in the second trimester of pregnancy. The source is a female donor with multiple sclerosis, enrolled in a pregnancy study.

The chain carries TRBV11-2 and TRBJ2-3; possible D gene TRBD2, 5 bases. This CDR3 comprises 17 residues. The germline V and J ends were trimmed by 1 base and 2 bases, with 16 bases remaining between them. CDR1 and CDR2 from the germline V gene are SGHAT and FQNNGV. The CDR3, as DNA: TGTGCCAGCAGCTTAGGCCCCCACGGAGGTGCCACAGATACGCAGTATTTT. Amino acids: CASSLGPHGGATDTQYF.

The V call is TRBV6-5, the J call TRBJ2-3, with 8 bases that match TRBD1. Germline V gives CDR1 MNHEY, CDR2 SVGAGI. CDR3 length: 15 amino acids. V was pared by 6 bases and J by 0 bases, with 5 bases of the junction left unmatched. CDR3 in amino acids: CASRWTGSSTDTQYF. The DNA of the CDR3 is TGTGCCAGCAGGTGGACAGGGTCTAGCACAGATACGCAGTATTTT.

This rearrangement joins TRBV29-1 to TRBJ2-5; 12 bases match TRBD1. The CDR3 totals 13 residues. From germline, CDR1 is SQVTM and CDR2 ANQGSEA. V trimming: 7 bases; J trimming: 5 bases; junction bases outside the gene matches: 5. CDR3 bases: TGCAGCGGGGGACAGGGGGCATGGGAGACCCAGTACTTC. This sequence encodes CSGGQGAWETQYF.

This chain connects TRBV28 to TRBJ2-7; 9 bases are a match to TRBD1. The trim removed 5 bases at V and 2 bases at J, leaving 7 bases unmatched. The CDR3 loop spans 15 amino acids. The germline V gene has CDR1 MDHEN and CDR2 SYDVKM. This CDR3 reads CASSTPGTGTYEQYF. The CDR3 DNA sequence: TGTGCCAGCAGTACCCCCGGGACAGGGACCTACGAGCAGTACTTC.

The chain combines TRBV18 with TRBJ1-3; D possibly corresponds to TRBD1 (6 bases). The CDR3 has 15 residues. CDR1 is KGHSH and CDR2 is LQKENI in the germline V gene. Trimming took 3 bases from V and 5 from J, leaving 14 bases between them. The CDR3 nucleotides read TGTGCCAGCTCACCGGGTTCACGGGACAGAAACACCATATATTTT. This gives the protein CASSPGSRDRNTIYF.

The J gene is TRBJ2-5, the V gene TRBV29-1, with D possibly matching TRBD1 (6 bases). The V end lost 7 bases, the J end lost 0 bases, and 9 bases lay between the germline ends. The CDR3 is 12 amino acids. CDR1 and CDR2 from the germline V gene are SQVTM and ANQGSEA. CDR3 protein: CSGQGYQETQYF. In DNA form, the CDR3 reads TGCAGCGGGCAGGGGTACCAAGAGACCCAGTACTTC.

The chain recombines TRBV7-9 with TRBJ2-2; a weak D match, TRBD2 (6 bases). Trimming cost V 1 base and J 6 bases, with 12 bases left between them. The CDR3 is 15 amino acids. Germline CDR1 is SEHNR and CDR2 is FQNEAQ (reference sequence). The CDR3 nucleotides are TGTGCCAGCAGCTTAGGGGATAGCGGCCCCGGGGAGCTGTTTTTT. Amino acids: CASSLGDSGPGELFF. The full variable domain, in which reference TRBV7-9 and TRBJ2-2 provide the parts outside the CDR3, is DTGVSQNPRHKITKRGQNVTFRCDPISEHNRLYWYRQTLGQGPEFLTYFQNEAQLEKSRLLSDRFSAERPKGSFSTLEIQRTEQGDSAMYLCASSLGDSGPGELFFGEGSRLTVL.

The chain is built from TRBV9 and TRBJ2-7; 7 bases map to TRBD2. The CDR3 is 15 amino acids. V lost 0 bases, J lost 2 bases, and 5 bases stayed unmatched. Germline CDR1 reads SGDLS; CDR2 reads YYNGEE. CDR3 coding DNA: TGTGCCAGCAGCGTAGCCGGGGGAGGGGCCTACGAGCAGTACTTC. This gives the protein CASSVAGGGAYEQYF.

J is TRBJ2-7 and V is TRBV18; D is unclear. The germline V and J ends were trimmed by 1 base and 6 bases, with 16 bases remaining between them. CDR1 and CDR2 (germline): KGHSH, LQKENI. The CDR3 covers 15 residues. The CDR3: CASSPRDLRSGEQYF. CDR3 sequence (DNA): TGTGCCAGCTCACCACGTGACTTGCGTTCGGGCGAGCAGTACTTC.

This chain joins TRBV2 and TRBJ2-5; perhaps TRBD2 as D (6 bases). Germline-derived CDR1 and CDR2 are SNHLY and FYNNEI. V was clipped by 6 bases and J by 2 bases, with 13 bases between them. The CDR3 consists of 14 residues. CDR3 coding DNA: TGTGCCAGCAGCCCCCGGGACTCTCAAGAGACCCAGTACTTC. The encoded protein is CASSPRDSQETQYF.